This T cell receptor (beta chain) was sequenced for a study of blood T cell repertoires in COVID-19. The CDR3 contains 15 residues. V was pared by 4 bases and J by 9 bases, with 6 bases of the junction left unmatched. The germline gives CDR1 SGHRS, CDR2 YFSETQ. Repertoires were generated with immunoSEQ multiplex PCR, while TCRdb's copy carries only in-frame clones and drops some. The sample includes fewer than 300,000 clones, roughly 80% of them seen just once. The TCR was taken from a man aged 35 to 55 who had been exposed to COVID-19. The sequenced sample consisted of PBMCs or T cells enriched from blood (not recorded which). This rearrangement joins TRBV5-1 to TRBJ2-3, with 15 bases aligning to TRBD2. This CDR3 reads CASSPGLAGGGTQYF. The CDR3 DNA reads TGCGCCAGCAGCCCGGGACTAGCGGGAGGTGGCACGCAGTATTTT.